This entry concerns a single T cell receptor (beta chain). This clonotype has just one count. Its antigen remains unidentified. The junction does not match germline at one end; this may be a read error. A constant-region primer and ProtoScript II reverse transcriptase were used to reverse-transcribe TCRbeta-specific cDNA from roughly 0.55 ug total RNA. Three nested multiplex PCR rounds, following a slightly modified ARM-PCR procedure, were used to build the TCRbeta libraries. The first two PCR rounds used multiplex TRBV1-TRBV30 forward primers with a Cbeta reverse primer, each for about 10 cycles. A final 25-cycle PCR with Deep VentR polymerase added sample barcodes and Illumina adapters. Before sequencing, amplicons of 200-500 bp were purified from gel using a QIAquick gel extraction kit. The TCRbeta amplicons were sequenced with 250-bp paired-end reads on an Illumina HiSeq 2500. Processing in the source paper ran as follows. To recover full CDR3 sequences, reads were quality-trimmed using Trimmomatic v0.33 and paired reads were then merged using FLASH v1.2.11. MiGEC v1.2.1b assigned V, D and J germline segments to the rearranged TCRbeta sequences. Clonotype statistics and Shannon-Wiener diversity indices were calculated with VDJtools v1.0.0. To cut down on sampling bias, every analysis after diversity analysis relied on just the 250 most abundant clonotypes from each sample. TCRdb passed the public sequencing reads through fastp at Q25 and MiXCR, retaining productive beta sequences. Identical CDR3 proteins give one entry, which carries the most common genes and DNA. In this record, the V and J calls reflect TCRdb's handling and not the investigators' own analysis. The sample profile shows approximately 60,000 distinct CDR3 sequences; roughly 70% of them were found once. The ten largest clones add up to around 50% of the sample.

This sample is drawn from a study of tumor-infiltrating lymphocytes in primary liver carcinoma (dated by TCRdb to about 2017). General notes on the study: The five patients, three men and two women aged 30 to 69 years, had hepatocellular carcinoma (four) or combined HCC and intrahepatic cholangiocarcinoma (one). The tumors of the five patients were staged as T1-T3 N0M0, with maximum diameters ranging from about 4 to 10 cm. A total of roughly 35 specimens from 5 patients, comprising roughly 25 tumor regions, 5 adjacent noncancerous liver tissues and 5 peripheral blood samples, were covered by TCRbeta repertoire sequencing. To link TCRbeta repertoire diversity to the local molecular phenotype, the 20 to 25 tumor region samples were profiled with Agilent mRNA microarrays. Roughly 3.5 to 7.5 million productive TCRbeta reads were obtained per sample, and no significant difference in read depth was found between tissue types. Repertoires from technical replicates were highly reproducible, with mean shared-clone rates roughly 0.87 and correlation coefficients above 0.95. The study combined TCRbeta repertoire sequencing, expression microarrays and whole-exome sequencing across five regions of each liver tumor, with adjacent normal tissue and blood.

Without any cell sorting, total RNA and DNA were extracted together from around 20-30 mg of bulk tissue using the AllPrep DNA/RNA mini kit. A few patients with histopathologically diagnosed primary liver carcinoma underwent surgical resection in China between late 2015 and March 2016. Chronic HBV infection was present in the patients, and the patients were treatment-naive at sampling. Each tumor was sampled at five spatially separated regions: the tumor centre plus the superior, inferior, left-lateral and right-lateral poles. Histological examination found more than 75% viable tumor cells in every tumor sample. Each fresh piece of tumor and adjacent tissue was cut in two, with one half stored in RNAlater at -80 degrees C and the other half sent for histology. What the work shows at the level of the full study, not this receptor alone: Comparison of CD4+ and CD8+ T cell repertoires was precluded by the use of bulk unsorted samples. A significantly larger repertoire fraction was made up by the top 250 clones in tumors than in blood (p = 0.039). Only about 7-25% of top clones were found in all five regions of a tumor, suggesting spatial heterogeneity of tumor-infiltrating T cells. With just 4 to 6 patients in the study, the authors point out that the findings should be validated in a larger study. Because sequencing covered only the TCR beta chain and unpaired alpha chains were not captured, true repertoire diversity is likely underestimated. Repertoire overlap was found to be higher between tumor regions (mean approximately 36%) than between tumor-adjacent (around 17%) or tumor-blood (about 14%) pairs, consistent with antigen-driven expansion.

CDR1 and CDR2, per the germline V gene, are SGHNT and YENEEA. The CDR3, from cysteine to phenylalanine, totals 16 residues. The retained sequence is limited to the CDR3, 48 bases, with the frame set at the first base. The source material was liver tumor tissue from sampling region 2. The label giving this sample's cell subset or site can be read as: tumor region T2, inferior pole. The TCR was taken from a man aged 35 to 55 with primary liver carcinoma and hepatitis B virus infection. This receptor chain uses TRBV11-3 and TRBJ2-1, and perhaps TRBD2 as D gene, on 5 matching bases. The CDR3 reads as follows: CASSLGDGLTYNEQFF. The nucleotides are TGTGCCAGCAGCCTAGGCGATGGACTTACTTACAATGAACAGTTCTTC.